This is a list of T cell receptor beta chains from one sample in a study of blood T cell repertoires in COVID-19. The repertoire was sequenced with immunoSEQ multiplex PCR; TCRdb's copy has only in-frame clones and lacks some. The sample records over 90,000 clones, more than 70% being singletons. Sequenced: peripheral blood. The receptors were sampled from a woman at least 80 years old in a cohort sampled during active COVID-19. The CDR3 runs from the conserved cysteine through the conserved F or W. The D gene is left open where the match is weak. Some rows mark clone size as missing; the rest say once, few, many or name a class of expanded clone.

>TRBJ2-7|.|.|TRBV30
CAWSVRQTGSYEQYF
TGTGCCTGGAGTGTGAGGCAGACCGGCTCCTACGAGCAGTACTTC
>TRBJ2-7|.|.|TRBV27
CASSFEISSYEQYF
TGTGCCAGCAGTTTTGAGATAAGCTCCTACGAGCAGTACTTC
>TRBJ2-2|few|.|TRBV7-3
CASSPNVGDGELFF
TGTGCCAGCAGCCCGAACGTCGGAGACGGGGAGCTGTTTTTT
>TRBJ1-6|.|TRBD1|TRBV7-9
CASSSTGTGGSPLHF
TGTGCCAGCAGCTCCACCGGGACAGGGGGTTCACCCCTCCACTTT
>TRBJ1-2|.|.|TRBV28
CASSLPAGGVDGYTF
TGTGCCAGCAGTTTACCCGCGGGGGGAGTTGATGGCTACACCTTC
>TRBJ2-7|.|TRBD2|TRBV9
CASSVDPTSGGSYEQYF
TGTGCCAGCAGCGTAGACCCAACTAGCGGGGGCTCCTACGAGCAGTACTTC
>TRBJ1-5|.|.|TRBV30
CAWMRGGFGNQPQHF
TGTGCCTGGATGCGGGGGGGATTCGGCAATCAGCCCCAGCATTTT
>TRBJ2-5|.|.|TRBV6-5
CASRLPLQETQYF
TGTGCCAGCAGACTGCCACTCCAAGAGACCCAGTACTTC
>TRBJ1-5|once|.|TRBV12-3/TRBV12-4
CASSLGSNQPQHF
TGTGCCAGCAGCCTCGGTAGCAATCAGCCCCAGCATTTT
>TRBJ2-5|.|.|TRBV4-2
CASSQDSTRLETQYF
TGTGCCAGCAGCCAAGACTCGACAAGATTAGAGACCCAGTACTTC
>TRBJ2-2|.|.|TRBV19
CASSSGYNTGELFF
TGTGCCAGTAGTAGCGGGTATAACACCGGGGAGCTGTTTTTT
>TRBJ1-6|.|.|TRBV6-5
CASSYDSLNSPLHF
TGTGCCAGCAGTTACGACAGCCTTAATTCACCCCTCCACTTT
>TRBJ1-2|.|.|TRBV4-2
CASSQDGVYRANYGYTF
TGTGCCAGCAGCCAAGATGGCGTCTACAGGGCTAACTATGGCTACACCTTC
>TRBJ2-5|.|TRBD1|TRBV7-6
CASSLGQGSQETQYF
TGTGCCAGCAGCTTAGGACAGGGAAGCCAAGAGACCCAGTACTTC
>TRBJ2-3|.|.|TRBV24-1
CATMRGSTGTQYF
TGTGCCACCATGCGTGGGTCCACAGGAACGCAGTATTTT
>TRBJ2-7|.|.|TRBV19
CASTSVWRAYEQYF
TGTGCCAGTACTTCCGTCTGGAGGGCCTACGAGCAGTACTTC
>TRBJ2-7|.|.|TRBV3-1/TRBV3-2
CASSQTRGSYEQYF
TGTGCCAGCAGCCAAACGCGGGGTTCCTACGAGCAGTACTTC
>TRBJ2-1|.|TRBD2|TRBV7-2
CASSLAALADNEQFF
TGTGCCAGCAGCTTAGCGGCGCTAGCGGACAATGAGCAGTTCTTC
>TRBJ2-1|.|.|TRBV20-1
CSALGGNEQFF
TGCAGTGCCCTAGGCGGCAATGAGCAGTTCTTC
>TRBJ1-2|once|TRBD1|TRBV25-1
CASSEGTGKGYTF
TGTGCCAGCTCCGAGGGGACAGGGAAGGGCTACACCTTC
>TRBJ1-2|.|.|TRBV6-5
CASSSFGGRVYGYTF
TGTGCCAGCAGCTCCTTCGGGGGACGGGTCTATGGCTACACCTTC
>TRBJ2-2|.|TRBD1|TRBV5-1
CASSQTGQGSLGNAGELFF
TGCGCCAGCAGCCAAACAGGACAGGGGAGTCTAGGTAACGCCGGGGAGCTGTTTTTT
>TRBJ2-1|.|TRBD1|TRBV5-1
CASSLGSGQGLNEQFF
TGCGCCAGCAGCTTGGGTTCCGGACAGGGGCTCAATGAGCAGTTCTTC
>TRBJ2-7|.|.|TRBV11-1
CASSAPGLPLSEQYF
TGTGCCAGCAGCGCACCGGGACTCCCTCTATCCGAGCAGTACTTC
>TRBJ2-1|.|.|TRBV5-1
CASSWDSPSYNEQFF
TGCGCCAGCAGCTGGGACTCCCCCTCCTACAATGAGCAGTTCTTC
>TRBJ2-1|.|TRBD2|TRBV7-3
CASSLSAGGRDEQFF
TGTGCCAGCAGCTTATCGGCGGGGGGGCGCGATGAGCAGTTCTTC
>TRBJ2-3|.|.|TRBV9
CASSGSGADTDTQYF
TGTGCCAGCAGCGGCTCAGGGGCAGACACAGATACGCAGTATTTT
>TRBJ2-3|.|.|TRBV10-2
CASSEIQGRDTQYF
TGCGCCAGCAGTGAAATACAGGGCCGGGATACGCAGTATTTT